This TCR beta chain was recovered during a study of control samples from healthy donors and cancer patients. Measured with immunoSEQ multiplex PCR; TCRdb has only the in-frame clones, and not every one. The sample lists about 130,000 clones; about 88% were seen once. Germline CDR1 MDHEN, CDR2 SYDVKM. The CDR3 sequence is 15 residues long. Trimming cost V 5 bases and J 0 bases, with 13 bases left between them. This chain uses TRBV28 with TRBJ1-2, with D perhaps matching TRBD1 (6 bases). Sequences were obtained from blood. This TCR was recovered from a man between 45 and 60 years old in good health. The CDR3 spells CASSPRDRTNYGYTF. The DNA of the CDR3 is TGTGCCAGCAGTCCTAGAGACAGGACTAACTATGGCTACACCTTC.